Below are 8 T cell receptor beta chains sequenced from a single sample in a study of blood T cell repertoires in COVID-19. This table comes from immunoSEQ multiplex PCR, and its TCRdb copy is limited to in-frame clones, with some not included. Of 250,000 to 350,000 clones detected, approximately 89% appear once; the ten largest clones hold over 6%. Material: peripheral blood. These receptors all come from a woman aged 25 to 45 who had recovered from COVID-19.

The V and J genes are TRBV9 and TRBJ2-5, with TRBD2 identical over 11 bases. CDR1 and CDR2 from the germline V gene are SGDLS and YYNGEE. The CDR3 is made up of 16 amino acids. Trimming cost V 4 bases and J 2 bases; bases outside gene matches: 7. The CDR3 sequence is CASSRLAGGVQETQYF. The CDR3 DNA is TGTGCCAGCAGCCGGCTAGCGGGGGGAGTACAAGAGACCCAGTACTTC.

V is TRBV7-3 and J is TRBJ1-2; D possibly corresponds to TRBD1 (6 bases). The CDR3 loop spans 15 amino acids. V was pared by 4 bases and J by 3 bases, with 15 bases between. Germline CDR1 reads SGHTA; CDR2 reads FQGTGA. CDR3 coding DNA: TGTGCCAGCAGCTCGCTAAACCGGACAGACTATGGCTACACCTTC. It is translated as CASSSLNRTDYGYTF.

This clone was found once. V is TRBV18 and J is TRBJ1-1; 11 nucleotides match TRBD1. The ends lost 3 bases at V and 8 bases at J; junction bases unmatched: 5. The CDR3 length is 14 residues. Germline CDR1 reads KGHSH; CDR2 reads LQKENI. The CDR3 loop reads CASSPDRGQGEAFF. CDR3 nucleotides: TGTGCCAGCTCACCGGACAGGGGGCAAGGAGAAGCTTTCTTT. Using reference TRBV18 and TRBJ1-1 for the parts outside the CDR3, the full variable domain is NAGVMQNPRHLVRRRGQEARLRCSPMKGHSHVYWYRQLPEEGLKFMVYLQKENIIDESGMPKERFSAEFPKEGPSILRIQQVVRGDSAAYFCASSPDRGQGEAFFGQGTRLTVV.

The chain recombines TRBV12-3 or TRBV12-4 with TRBJ2-1; D is ambiguous. This CDR3 has 10 amino acids. The V and J ends lost 7 bases and 6 bases respectively, with 4 bases between them. The CDR3 region has the DNA TGTGCCAGCAAACTCAATGAGCAGTTCTTC. As protein: CASKLNEQFF.

The genes are TRBV9 and TRBJ2-7; unclear D gene. The V and J ends lost 1 base and 3 bases respectively, with 11 bases between them. CDR1 SGDLS and CDR2 YYNGEE come from the germline V gene. The CDR3 has 14 residues. The CDR3 DNA sequence: TGTGCCAGCAGCGTACAGGCCGCGAACTACGAGCAGTACTTC. It codes for CASSVQAANYEQYF.

The rearrangement links TRBV5-1 to TRBJ1-4; TRBD1 agrees at 8 bases. This CDR3 region has 15 residues. Trimming cost V 5 bases and J 5 bases; bases outside gene matches: 8. Germline CDR1 reads SGHRS; CDR2 reads YFSETQ. DNA of the CDR3: TGCGCCAGCAGACTAGTGGGACAGGAGAATGAAAAACTGTTTTTT. This codes for CASRLVGQENEKLFF.

The rearrangement links TRBV6-5 to TRBJ2-5; TRBD2 is a possible D gene (5 bases). CDR1 MNHEY and CDR2 SVGAGI come from the germline V gene. The CDR3 length is 14 residues. Between the trimmed V and J ends, which lost 6 bases and 2 bases, there was a span of 13 bases. The CDR3 coding sequence is TGTGCCAGCAGGACTACCGGACTGCAAGAGACCCAGTACTTC. Translation gives CASRTTGLQETQYF.

The chain links TRBV15 to TRBJ2-7, with D tentatively TRBD2 (6 bases). CDR1 is LNHNV, CDR2 YYDKDF, per germline (reference sequence). Trimming removed 3 bases from V and 7 bases from J, with 13 bases in between. CDR3 size: 13 residues. The CDR3 DNA sequence: TGTGCCACCAGCAGGGGACGGGGGATAGAGCAGTACTTC. It translates to CATSRGRGIEQYF.